Following are 13 T cell receptor beta chains from one sample sequenced in a study of glioma-infiltrating T cells. Using RNA template, CDR3s of TCR alpha and beta were amplified with iRepertoire arm-PCR. TCRdb used MiXCR to reprocess the multiplex PCR reads, holding one entry per CDR3 protein. The sample lists approximately 190,000 distinct CDR3 sequences, more than 30% occurring once. The sequenced material came from glioma tissue, nonneoplastic brain tissue, or PBMCs (not recorded which). Source of these receptors: a human donor with low-grade glioma or glioblastoma, undergoing nonglioma brain surgery, or in good health (not recorded which).

V usage is TRBV5-4 and J usage is TRBJ2-5; TRBD1 is a possible D gene (8 bases). The length of the CDR3 is 14 residues. Trimming cost V 3 bases and J 9 bases, with 18 bases left between them. Germline V CDR1 and CDR2: SGHNT, YYREEE (reference sequence). Here the CDR3 DNA reads TGTGCCAGCAGCTGGGGGGGGACAGGTGGTGCCCAGTACTTC. It is translated as CASSWGGTGGAQYF.

Points on this clonotype: No conserved phenylalanine or tryptophan ends this CDR3, so it is likely a read error. The J gene is TRBJ2-4, the V gene TRBV6-1; 8 bases are a match to TRBD2. V lost 3 bases, J lost 2 bases, and 6 bases stayed unmatched. Germline CDR1 and CDR2: MNHNS and SASEGT. This CDR3 has 16 residues. The CDR3 sequence: CASSDGGRRTKNIQYL. The CDR3 DNA reads as TGTGCCAGCAGTGACGGCGGGAGGAGGACCAAAAACATTCAGTACCTC.

Many counts were recorded for this clonotype. The rearrangement links TRBV6-2 or TRBV6-3 to TRBJ1-2, with a possible D match to TRBD1 (6 bases). The CDR3 spans 14 residues. V was trimmed by 4 bases and J by 5 bases, leaving 14 bases between them. Germline V gives CDR1 MNHEY, CDR2 SVGEGT. CDR3 bases: TGTGCCAGCAGTTCCCCCGGGACACCTTATGGCTACACCTTC. The encoded protein is CASSSPGTPYGYTF.

Notes on this clonotype: A single base separates this from a much larger clone, so it may be a read error. The chain links TRBV6-6 to TRBJ2-7; D tentatively fits TRBD1 or TRBD2 (6 bases each). The ends were cut back, 3 bases at V and 2 bases at J, with 8 bases in the middle. Germline V lookup: CDR1 MNHNY, CDR2 SVGAGI (reference sequence). The CDR3 length is 13 residues. The CDR3 loop is CASSYGGPYEQYF. The DNA of the CDR3 is TGTGCCAGCAGTTATGGGGGGCCCTACGAGCAGTACTTC.

This clonotype has ten or more counts. The rearrangement joins TRBV6-1 to TRBJ2-7; TRBD2 matches 13 bases. This CDR3 region has 16 residues. Trimming at V came to 5 bases and at J to 4 bases, leaving 8 bases not matched to a gene. Germline lookup yields CDR1 MNHNS and CDR2 SASEGT. For the CDR3, the DNA is TGTGCCAGCAGTTCCGCAGGGACTAGCGGGGTTTACGAGCAGTACTTC. Residues: CASSSAGTSGVYEQYF.

This clonotype came up many times. The chain couples TRBV7-3 to TRBJ2-1; D possibly corresponds to TRBD2 (6 bases). Trimming stripped 5 bases from V and 7 bases from J, with 15 bases between. Germline V CDR1 and CDR2: SGHTA, FQGTGA. This CDR3 contains 14 residues. The CDR3: CASSPTSSENEQFF. Written as DNA, the CDR3 is TGTGCCAGCAGCCCAACTAGCTCCGAAAATGAGCAGTTCTTC. Using reference TRBV7-3 and TRBJ2-1 for the parts outside the CDR3, the full variable domain is GAGVSQTPSNKVTEKGKYVELRCDPISGHTALYWYRQSLGQGPEFLIYFQGTGAADDSGLPNDRFFAVRPEGSVSTLKIQRTERGDSAVYLCASSPTSSENEQFFGPGTRLTVL.

This clonotype was observed at least ten times. V gene TRBV5-6 combines with J gene TRBJ2-3; 9 positions agree with TRBD2. J was trimmed by 4 bases and V by 8 bases; bases with no gene match: 14. Looked up from germline, CDR1 is SGHDT and CDR2 is YYEEEE. The CDR3 runs to 16 residues. The CDR3: CASFAGGPFFADTQYF. The CDR3 nucleotides read TGTGCCAGTTTCGCGGGAGGGCCATTTTTCGCAGATACGCAGTATTTT.

This clonotype was observed at least ten times. One end of the junction fails to match germline, which may point to a read error. CDR3 residues: CASSLGTASCEQYF. Here the CDR3 DNA reads TGTGCCAGCAGCTTAGGGACAGCCTCCTGCGAGCAGTACTTC. This chain uses TRBV7-9 with TRBJ2-7, with D perhaps matching TRBD1 (6 bases). CDR3 size: 14 residues. Germline loops: CDR1 SEHNR, CDR2 FQNEAQ (reference sequence).

The rearrangement uses TRBV20-1 and TRBJ2-1; TRBD1 matches at 7 bases. The CDR3 is 14 amino acids. Trimming removed 6 bases from V and 7 bases from J; junction bases left unmatched: 12. Germline V gene data show CDR1 as DFQATT and CDR2 as SNEGSKA (reference sequence). As DNA, the CDR3 is TGCAGTGCGTGGACAGGTAGGATCGAGAATGAGCAGTTCTTC. Protein product: CSAWTGRIENEQFF.

This clonotype was picked up one time. A clone one base away is much larger, so this may be a read error. The CDR3 region has the DNA TGTGCCAGCAGCTTAGGCACCCGGAAAAGCTCCTACAATGAGCAGTTCTTC. Translating it yields CASSLGTRKSSYNEQFF. The V gene is TRBV7-6, the J gene TRBJ2-1; no reliable D call. This CDR3 spans 17 amino acids. Germline loops: CDR1 SGHVS, CDR2 FNYEAQ. The ends were cut back, 1 base at V and 0 bases at J, with 13 bases in the middle.

This clonotype was seen at least ten times. The V and J genes are TRBV27 and TRBJ1-5, with D unclear. The germline V and J ends were trimmed by 7 bases and 6 bases, with 13 bases remaining between them. Germline-derived CDR1 and CDR2 are MNHEY and SMNVEV (reference sequence). This CDR3 spans 13 amino acids. Here the CDR3 reads CASTTLPGQPQHF. The CDR3 region has the DNA TGTGCCAGCACTACCCTTCCGGGTCAGCCCCAGCATTTT.

The chain couples TRBV7-2 to TRBJ2-6; D may be TRBD1 (5 bases). The CDR3 contains 16 residues. V was trimmed by 1 base and J by 0 bases, leaving 7 bases between them. Germline V gene lookup returns CDR1 SGHTA and CDR2 FQGNSA. The CDR3 loop reads CASSLEGSSGANVLTF. In nucleotides, the CDR3 is TGTGCCAGCAGCTTAGAGGGGTCCTCTGGGGCCAACGTCCTGACTTTC.

At least ten counts were recorded for this clonotype. The rearrangement links TRBV6-1 to TRBJ2-7, with D perhaps matching TRBD1 (6 bases). The CDR3 sequence is 16 residues long. Germline V gene data show CDR1 as MNHNS and CDR2 as SASEGT. Trimming pared 5 bases from V and 0 bases from J, leaving 17 bases between. The CDR3 region has the DNA TGTGCCAGCAGTCCCCCCAGGGGCTCGACCTCCTACGAGCAGTACTTC. This encodes CASSPPRGSTSYEQYF.